The source of this T cell receptor beta chain is a study of vaccination and CD4 T cells after COVID-19. Study information: Recovered patients in the cohort numbered six men and four women, two of them Hispanic.

Trimming at V came to 4 bases and at J to 6 bases, leaving 14 bases not matched to a gene. The germline V gene has CDR1 LNHDA and CDR2 SQIVND (reference sequence). This CDR3 region has 16 residues. The treatment denotes: roughly 11-day PBMC culture with coronavirus spike peptide pools or control peptides (ViraFEST assay). As concerns this clonotype: Its antigen is not identified.

The Oncomine TCR Beta short-read assay was what sequenced the DNA obtained from cultured CD4+ T cells. TCRdb used MiXCR to reprocess the PCR reads, holding one entry per CDR3 protein. The repertoire holds 13,000 to 15,000 distinct CDR3 sequences, roughly 45% seen once, with 14% to 15% in the top ten. The chain recombines TRBV19 with TRBJ2-7; TRBD2 matches at 8 bases. The sequencing input was CD4+ T cells from blood, cultured in vitro. The source is a human donor who had recovered from COVID-19. The CDR3 DNA reads TGTGCCAGTAGTACGCCTCCGGGACTAGTACCTTTCGAGCAGTACTTC. Translation: CASSTPPGLVPFEQYF.